Shown below are 8 T cell receptor beta chains from a single sample sequenced in a study of CD8+CD57+ T cells in acquired aplastic anemia. The TCR beta profiling, which covered VDJ combination and CDR3 sequence, was carried out using genomic DNA as the template. Each CDR3 protein is one row after TCRdb ran MiXCR on the reads. The profile shows approximately 200,000 distinct CDR3 sequences, approximately 51% of them singletons. For sequencing, patients were chosen who had shown expansion of CD8+CD57+ cells by flow cytometry. Sequencing input: sorted CD4+, CD8+, or CD8+CD57+ T cells (not recorded which) from PBMCs. These receptors came from a human donor with aplastic anemia.

This clonotype was picked up many times. Mismatch with germline at one junction end may stem from a read error. The chain employs TRBV7-9 and TRBJ2-7; D is ambiguous. The germline gives CDR1 SEHNR, CDR2 FQNEAQ (reference sequence). The length of the CDR3 is 12 residues. CDR3 nucleotide sequence: TGTGCCAACAGCTTAGTCGCGAGCGAGCAGTACTTC. Translated: CANSLVASEQYF.

The J gene is TRBJ2-3, the V gene TRBV10-3; perhaps TRBD2 as D (7 bases). Germline lookup yields CDR1 ENHRY and CDR2 SYGVKD. Between the trimmed V and J ends, which lost 3 bases and 3 bases, there was a span of 13 bases. This CDR3 region has 15 residues. The CDR3 region is CAISEREGGTDTQYF. DNA of the CDR3: TGTGCCATCAGTGAAAGGGAGGGGGGTACAGATACGCAGTATTTT.

Concerning this clonotype itself: This is likely a read error, given that the CDR3 carries no conserved phenylalanine or tryptophan at its end. The DNA is omitted, as the CDR3 cannot be located on it reliably, and the CDR3 follows TCRdb's listing. This chain uses TRBV4-1 with TRBJ2-5; the table calls TRBD1, which could not be checked here. Germline values: CDR1 MGHRA, CDR2 YSYEKL. The CDR3 extends over 10 residues, inclusive of both ends. The CDR3 region is CASSQEPLDR.

The chain recombines TRBV10-1 with TRBJ1-6; 10 nucleotides agree with TRBD1. Germline V gene sequence: CDR1 WNHNN, CDR2 SYGVQD (reference sequence). V gave up 2 bases and J gave up 10 bases; unmatched junction bases: 5. The CDR3 extends over 15 amino acids. The CDR3 bases are TGCGCCAGCAGTGAGGGACAGGGGGTAGAATCACCCCTCCACTTT. Amino acids: CASSEGQGVESPLHF.

V usage is TRBV4-1 and J usage is TRBJ2-3, with D perhaps TRBD2 (6 bases). CDR3 length: 16 residues. CDR1 and CDR2 (germline): MGHRA, YSYEKL. V lost 0 bases to trimming and J lost 11 bases, with 21 bases between them. This CDR3 is CASSQDGGSLRNEQYF. The CDR3 DNA follows: TGCGCCAGCAGCCAAGATGGGGGGAGCCTTCGGAATGAGCAGTATTTT.

Only a few counts were recorded for this clonotype. V usage is TRBV12-3 or TRBV12-4 and J usage is TRBJ1-2; the match to TRBD1 covers 9 bases. V lost 6 bases and J lost 2; bases outside the gene matches: 10. CDR3 length: 16 amino acids. CDR3 residues: CASSTLTGGRNYGYTF. CDR3 sequence (DNA): TGTGCCAGCAGCACCCTGACAGGGGGTAGGAACTATGGCTACACCTTC.

This clonotype was seen more than once but under ten times. It may be a read error: a sequence one base away is much more abundant. The CDR3 sequence is CASSVGGDADYGYTF. The DNA of the CDR3 is TGTGCCAGCAGCGTAGGGGGTGACGCTGACTATGGCTACACCTTC. The V and J genes are TRBV9 and TRBJ1-2; no firm D call. Germline lookup yields CDR1 SGDLS and CDR2 YYNGEE. The CDR3 covers 15 residues. Deletions cut 0 bases from V and 3 bases from J, with 12 bases between.

The rearrangement joins TRBV5-6 to TRBJ1-1; no definite D call. The germline V gene encodes CDR1 SGHDT and CDR2 YYEEEE. The CDR3 is 16 residues long. The germline V and J ends were trimmed by 0 bases and 4 bases, with 16 bases remaining between them. The CDR3 sequence is CASSLAGSSGFTEAFF. The CDR3 DNA follows: TGTGCCAGCAGCTTGGCTGGGTCATCGGGTTTCACTGAAGCTTTCTTT.